This T cell receptor (beta chain) originates from a study of T cells expressing NK-cell markers. TCRdb re-analyzed the 5' RACE reads; it lists each CDR3 protein once, without DNA. There are 400,000 to 550,000 distinct CDR3 sequences in the sample, with 7.3% held by the top ten. This CDR3 spans 12 amino acids. Germline CDR1 and CDR2: DFQATT and SNEGSKA (reference sequence). The clonotype originates from a woman aged 18-70 years in good health. V is TRBV20-1 and J is TRBJ1-2; TCRdb proposes TRBD1, but this gene call is untestable without DNA. Sequencing was done on a sample of blood T cells: a sorted CD56 or NKG2C T cell subset, CD4+ or CD8+ T cells, or bulk PBMC T cells (not recorded which). CDR3 in amino acids: CSAFLAPDGYTF.